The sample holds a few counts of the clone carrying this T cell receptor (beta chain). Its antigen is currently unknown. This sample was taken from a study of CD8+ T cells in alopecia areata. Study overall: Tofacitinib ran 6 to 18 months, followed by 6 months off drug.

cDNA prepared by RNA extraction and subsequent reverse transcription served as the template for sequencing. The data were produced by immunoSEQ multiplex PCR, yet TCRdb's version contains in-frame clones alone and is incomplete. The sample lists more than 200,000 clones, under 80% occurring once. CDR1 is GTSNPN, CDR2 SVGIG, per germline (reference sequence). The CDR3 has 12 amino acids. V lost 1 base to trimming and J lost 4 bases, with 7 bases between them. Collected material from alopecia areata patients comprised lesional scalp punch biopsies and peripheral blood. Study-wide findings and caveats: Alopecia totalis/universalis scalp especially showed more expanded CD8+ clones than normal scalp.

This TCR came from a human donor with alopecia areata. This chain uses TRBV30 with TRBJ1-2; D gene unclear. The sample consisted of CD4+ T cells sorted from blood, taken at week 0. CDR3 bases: TGTGCCTGGAGTGCCTTTATCTATGGCTACACCTTC. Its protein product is CAWSAFIYGYTF.